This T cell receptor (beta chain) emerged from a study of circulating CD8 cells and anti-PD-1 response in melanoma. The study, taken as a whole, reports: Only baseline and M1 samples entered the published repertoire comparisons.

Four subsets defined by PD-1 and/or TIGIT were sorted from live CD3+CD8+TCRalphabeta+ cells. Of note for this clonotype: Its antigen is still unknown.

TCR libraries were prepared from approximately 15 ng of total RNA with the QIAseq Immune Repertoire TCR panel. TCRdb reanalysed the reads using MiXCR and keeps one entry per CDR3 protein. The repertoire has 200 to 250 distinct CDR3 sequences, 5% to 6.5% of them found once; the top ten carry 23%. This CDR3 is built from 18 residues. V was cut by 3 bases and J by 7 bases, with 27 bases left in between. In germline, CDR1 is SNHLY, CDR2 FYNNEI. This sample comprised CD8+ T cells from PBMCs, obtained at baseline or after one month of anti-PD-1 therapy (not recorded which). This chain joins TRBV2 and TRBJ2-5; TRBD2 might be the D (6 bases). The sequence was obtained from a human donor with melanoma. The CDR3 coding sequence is TGTGCCAGCAGTGATCCGAGGGATGGGGACTTTTCAGGTGGGACCCAGTACTTC. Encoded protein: CASSDPRDGDFSGGTQYF. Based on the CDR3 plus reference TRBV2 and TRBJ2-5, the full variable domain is EPEVTQTPSHQVTQMGQEVILRCVPISNHLYFYWYRQILGQKVEFLVSFYNNEISEKSEIFDDQFSVERPDGSNFTLKIRSTKLEDSAMYFCASSDPRDGDFSGGTQYFGPGTRLLVL.